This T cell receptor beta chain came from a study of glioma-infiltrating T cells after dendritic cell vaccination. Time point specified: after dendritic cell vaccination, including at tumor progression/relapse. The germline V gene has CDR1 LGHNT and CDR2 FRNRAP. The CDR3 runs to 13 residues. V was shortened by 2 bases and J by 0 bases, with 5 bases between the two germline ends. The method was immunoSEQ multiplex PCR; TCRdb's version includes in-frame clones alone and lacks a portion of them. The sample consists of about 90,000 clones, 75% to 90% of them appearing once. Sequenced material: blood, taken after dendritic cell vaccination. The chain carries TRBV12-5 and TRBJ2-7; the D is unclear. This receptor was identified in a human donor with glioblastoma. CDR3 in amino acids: CASGLSSSYEQYF. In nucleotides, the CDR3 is TGTGCTAGTGGTTTGTCCAGCTCCTACGAGCAGTACTTC.